The 20 T cell receptor beta chains in this list originate from one sample, sequenced in a study of cytomegalovirus exposure and HLA in healthy donors. PCR involved 60 Vbeta and 13 Jbeta primers. Clones were sequenced by immunoSEQ multiplex PCR, and TCRdb holds only the in-frame ones, with some missing. This sample has about 160,000 clones, with more than 70% found just once. The sequencing sample was made of PBMCs. These receptors were collected from a man aged 55 to 69 in good health and CMV-seronegative.

This sequence joins TRBV11-2 and TRBJ2-1; perhaps TRBD2 as D (7 bases). V was pared by 5 bases and J by 3 bases, with 14 bases between. Germline-derived CDR1 and CDR2 are SGHAT and FQNNGV. This CDR3 has 15 amino acids. In DNA, the CDR3 is TGTGCCAGCAGCCCAGGGGCGGGGGTCTACAATGAGCAGTTCTTC. It codes for CASSPGAGVYNEQFF.

This sequence joins TRBV27 and TRBJ2-1, with 9 bases aligning to TRBD1. V shed 5 bases and J 7 bases; nucleotides not matched to a gene: 6. CDR3 length equals 14 residues. Germline assignment: CDR1 MNHEY and CDR2 SMNVEV (reference sequence). In DNA, the CDR3 is TGTGCCAGCAGTGGGACAGGGACCGCGAATGAGCAGTTCTTC. Translated, it gives CASSGTGTANEQFF.

The chain carries TRBV4-1 and TRBJ2-7, with 10 bases that match TRBD2. The length of the CDR3 is 16 residues. V shed 1 base and J 2 bases; nucleotides not matched to a gene: 5. Germline CDR1 MGHRA, CDR2 YSYEKL. The CDR3 loop is CASSQALAGAAYEQYF. The DNA for the CDR3 is TGCGCCAGCAGCCAAGCGCTAGCGGGGGCCGCCTACGAGCAGTACTTC.

V gene TRBV6-5 combines with J gene TRBJ2-7; 7 nucleotides align to TRBD2. V dropped 7 bases and J dropped 6; count of bases not matched to a gene: 15. This CDR3 comprises 15 residues. The germline V gene encodes CDR1 MNHEY and CDR2 SVGAGI. The DNA of the CDR3 is TGTGCCAGCACCAAAGGGACCTTGGGGAGGGGCGAGCAGTACTTC. It translates to CASTKGTLGRGEQYF.

The CDR3 reads CASSMASSGGRNSPLHF. CDR3 coding DNA: TGTGCCAGCTCAATGGCTTCGTCAGGGGGCAGGAATTCACCCCTCCACTTT. The chain carries TRBV18 and TRBJ1-6, with TRBD1 matching 8 bases. The CDR3 sequence is 17 residues long. CDR1 and CDR2 from the germline V gene are KGHSH and LQKENI. After removal of 5 bases from V and 7 bases from J, the junction contained 13 bases not matched to a gene.

This chain joins TRBV7-9 and TRBJ2-7; TRBD1 might be the D (5 bases). CDR3 length: 15 residues. Per the germline V gene, CDR1 is SEHNR and CDR2 is FQNEAQ (reference sequence). Trimming left V 4 bases short and J 2 bases short, with 15 bases between. The CDR3 region has the DNA TGTGCCAGCAGCTCTGCCGGTTCAGGGCCCTACGAGCAGTACTTC. It codes for CASSSAGSGPYEQYF.

The rearrangement links TRBV30 to TRBJ2-7, with 8 bases matching TRBD1. Germline CDR1 and CDR2: GTSNPN and SVGIG (reference sequence). The J segment lost 1 base and the V segment lost 0 bases, leaving 2 bases of the junction unmatched. This CDR3 spans 14 amino acids. This CDR3 reads CAWSVGTGSYEQYF. DNA for the CDR3: TGTGCCTGGAGTGTAGGGACAGGTTCCTACGAGCAGTACTTC.

This clone was observed a single time. This sequence joins TRBV18 and TRBJ2-5; 9 nucleotides line up with TRBD1. Germline CDR1 is KGHSH and CDR2 is LQKENI. The CDR3 contains 16 residues. The junction had 8 bases not matched to a gene; V was cut back by 1 base and J by 5 bases. The CDR3 region is CASSPREQGARETQYF. The CDR3 bases are TGTGCCAGCTCACCACGAGAACAGGGGGCGCGGGAGACCCAGTACTTC.

This clone appeared a few times. The gene calls are TRBV30 and TRBJ1-2, with unresolved D. CDR1 is GTSNPN and CDR2 is SVGIG in the germline V gene (reference sequence). The CDR3 extends over 15 amino acids. V was pared by 1 base and J by 1 base, with 13 bases between. The CDR3 reads CAWSAGNSLNYGYTF. The CDR3 nucleotides read TGTGCCTGGAGTGCCGGGAACAGCCTTAACTATGGCTACACCTTC. Together with reference TRBV30 and TRBJ1-2, the CDR3 gives the full variable domain: SQTIHQWPATLVQPVGSPLSLECTVEGTSNPNLYWYRQAAGRGLQLLFYSVGIGQISSEVPQNLSASRPQDRQFILSSKKLLLSDSGFYLCAWSAGNSLNYGYTFGSGTRLTVV.

The V and J genes are TRBV4-2 and TRBJ2-3; 16 bases match TRBD2. The V segment lost 5 bases and the J segment 3 bases; nucleotides outside the gene matches: 11. In germline, CDR1 is LGHNA, CDR2 YNFKEQ. CDR3 size: 19 residues. The CDR3 DNA follows: TGTGCCAGCAGCGGCAATCTGGGACTAGCGGGGGGGCCTACAGATACGCAGTATTTT. It is translated as CASSGNLGLAGGPTDTQYF.

This chain connects TRBV18 to TRBJ1-5, with 10 bases aligning to TRBD1. Per the germline V gene, CDR1 is KGHSH and CDR2 is LQKENI. Trimming took 5 bases from V and 3 from J; bases not matched to a gene: 4. The length of the CDR3 is 15 residues. This CDR3 reads CASSGQGVHNQPQHF. CDR3 nucleotide sequence: TGTGCCAGCTCAGGACAGGGGGTACACAATCAGCCCCAGCATTTT.

The gene calls are TRBV27 and TRBJ2-6; D gene ambiguous. The V end lost 0 bases, the J end lost 0 bases, and 9 bases lay between the germline ends. The CDR3 spans 17 residues. Germline CDR1 MNHEY, CDR2 SMNVEV (reference sequence). The CDR3 loop reads CASSLSLGLSGANVLTF. DNA of the CDR3: TGTGCCAGCAGTTTATCTCTGGGCCTCTCTGGGGCCAACGTCCTGACTTTC.

The chain uses TRBV6-6 and TRBJ1-2, with 7 bases lining up with TRBD1. This CDR3 comprises 14 residues. Germline trimming cut 4 bases from V and 3 bases from J; bases unmatched to any gene: 5. Per germline, CDR1 MNHNY and CDR2 SVGAGI (reference sequence). CDR3 amino acids: CASSLGQHYYGYTF. In nucleotides, the CDR3 is TGTGCCAGCAGTTTGGGACAGCACTACTATGGCTACACCTTC.

The rearrangement links TRBV9 to TRBJ2-3, with D perhaps matching TRBD2 (7 bases). CDR1 is SGDLS and CDR2 is YYNGEE in the germline V gene. The CDR3 is made up of 18 amino acids. The ends were cut back, 0 bases at V and 2 bases at J, with 19 bases in the middle. The CDR3 protein is CASSVGWEGGATTDTQYF. In nucleotides, the CDR3 is TGTGCCAGCAGCGTAGGGTGGGAAGGGGGGGCAACCACAGATACGCAGTATTTT.

The V and J genes are TRBV11-2 and TRBJ1-1; 7 positions agree with TRBD1. CDR1 is SGHAT, CDR2 FQNNGV, per germline. The CDR3 totals 13 residues. The junction had 7 bases not matched to a gene; V was cut back by 6 bases and J by 6 bases. The CDR3 DNA is TGTGCCAGCAGTCTACATCAGGGGGCTGAAGCTTTCTTT. Translated: CASSLHQGAEAFF.

On this clone itself: An end of the junction differs from the germline gene, which may be a read error. This sequence joins TRBV28 and TRBJ2-5; D unclear. The CDR3 has 11 amino acids. CDR1 is MDHEN and CDR2 is SYDVKM in the germline V gene. CDR3 DNA: TGTGCCAGCAGTCAACGAGAGATCCAGTACTTC. This translates into CASSQREIQYF.

The CDR3 spells CAWTSGREREQYF. The CDR3 DNA is TGTGCCTGGACAAGCGGGAGGGAAAGGGAGCAGTACTTC. The rearrangement uses TRBV30 and TRBJ2-7; TRBD2 matches at 10 bases. Germline CDR1 and CDR2: GTSNPN and SVGIG (reference sequence). V dropped 4 bases and J dropped 7; count of bases not matched to a gene: 7. The CDR3 contains 13 residues.

This rearrangement joins TRBV28 to TRBJ2-2, with 7 bases matching TRBD2. CDR1 and CDR2 (germline): MDHEN, SYDVKM. This CDR3 region has 16 residues. Trimming took 2 bases from V and 6 from J; bases not matched to a gene: 9. The CDR3 is CASSLVLGLPPGELFF. For the CDR3, the DNA is TGTGCCAGCAGTTTAGTCCTGGGACTACCCCCCGGGGAGCTGTTTTTT.

The chain combines TRBV6-5 with TRBJ2-7, with 10 bases lining up with TRBD2. V shed 6 bases and J 2 bases; nucleotides not matched to a gene: 7. CDR3 length: 15 residues. Germline assignment: CDR1 MNHEY and CDR2 SVGAGI. CDR3 DNA sequence: TGTGCCAGCAGGCGGACTAGCGGCATGACCTACGAGCAGTACTTC. It yields the protein CASRRTSGMTYEQYF.

The chain combines TRBV7-2 with TRBJ2-1; D unclear. Trimming pared 2 bases from V and 2 bases from J, leaving 4 bases between. The CDR3 covers 13 residues. Per germline, CDR1 SGHTA and CDR2 FQGNSA. CDR3 coding DNA: TGTGCCAGCAGCTTATCGGCCTACAATGAGCAGTTCTTC. Translated: CASSLSAYNEQFF.